The 31 T cell receptor beta chains reported below all come from one sample, sequenced in a study of vaccination effects on CD4 cells after COVID-19 (dated 2022 in TCRdb). The ViraFEST assay stimulated PBMC with viral peptide pools and then used TCR sequencing to identify antigen-specific CD4+ T cell clonotypes by expansion. After 10 to 11 days of culture, CD4+ T cells were isolated with the EasySep CD4+ T cell isolation kit. The absence of prior SARS-CoV-2 infection in healthy vaccine recipients was confirmed by negative nucleocapsid antibodies before and after vaccination. Their specific antigens are unknown. Libraries were made using the immunoSEQ multiplex PCR assay. TCRdb limited this immuneACCESS table to in-frame rearrangements with V and J called. A share of clones is missing; checked studies link under half to unresolved V genes, and the rest is unexplained. Across this sample there are about 41,000 clones, with over 75% seen only once. Of the sample, 2.9% falls within the top ten clones.

Sample: CD4+ T cells from PBMCs cultured with HCoV-NL63 spike peptides, taken before COVID-19 vaccination. The cell subset or site label, as the study defines it: HCoV-NL63 spike overlapping peptide pool stimulation. Receptor source: a human donor who received a COVID-19 vaccine.

The chain employs TRBV7-3 and TRBJ2-2; tentatively, D is TRBD2 (5 bases). The CDR3 length is 14 residues. V shed 6 bases and J shed 6 bases, with 14 bases lying between them. Germline V gene lookup returns CDR1 SGHTA and CDR2 FQGTGA. The CDR3 DNA sequence: TGTGCCAGCAGTCTAGGACTTGGTTCCGGGGAGCTGTTTTTT. Protein sequence: CASSLGLGSGELFF.

The gene calls are TRBV24-1 and TRBJ2-4; no clear D. From germline, CDR1 is KGHDR and CDR2 SFDVKD. V shed 4 bases and J shed 0 bases, with 12 bases lying between them. The CDR3 has 16 residues. Here the CDR3 reads CATSDPVAGAKNIQYF. Written as DNA, the CDR3 is TGTGCCACCAGTGACCCGGTAGCTGGAGCCAAAAACATTCAGTACTTC.

This clone is a singleton in its sample. J is TRBJ2-2 and V is TRBV29-1; D is uncertain. Germline V CDR1 and CDR2: SQVTM, ANQGSEA. V lost 4 bases to trimming and J lost 6 bases, with 18 bases between them. The length of the CDR3 is 15 residues. CDR3 sequence: CSVGGVTGKAGELFF. In nucleotides, the CDR3 is TGCAGCGTTGGTGGGGTAACTGGGAAGGCCGGGGAGCTGTTTTTT.

This clone was picked up one time. This chain links TRBV5-6 with TRBJ2-7; D gene ambiguous. The length of the CDR3 is 12 residues. From germline, CDR1 is SGHDT and CDR2 YYEEEE. Trimming removed 0 bases from V and 8 bases from J, with 9 bases in between. Here the CDR3 DNA reads TGTGCCAGCAGCTTGGGTCCCCTCAAGCAGTACGTC. Translating gives CASSLGPLKQYV.

The J gene is TRBJ1-1, the V gene TRBV28; 9 nucleotides align to TRBD1. Germline values: CDR1 MDHEN, CDR2 SYDVKM. This CDR3 comprises 13 residues. V lost 6 bases and J lost 13; bases outside the gene matches: 12. This CDR3 is CASRTPGQGYVFF. The CDR3, as DNA: TGTGCCAGCAGGACCCCGGGACAGGGTTACGTTTTCTTT.

The chain carries TRBV7-3 and TRBJ1-3; a possible D gene is TRBD1 (5 bases). Germline V gene data show CDR1 as SGHTA and CDR2 as FQGTGA. The CDR3 runs 13 residues. Trimming left V 2 bases short and J 3 bases short, with 5 bases between. The CDR3, as DNA: TGTGCCAGCAGCTTAGGACATGGAAACACCATATATTTT. Its protein is CASSLGHGNTIYF.

The rearrangement uses TRBV5-4 and TRBJ2-3; possible D gene TRBD2, 6 bases. Trimming left V 2 bases short and J 3 bases short, with 10 bases between. The CDR3 loop spans 14 amino acids. Germline CDR1 reads SGHNT; CDR2 reads YYREEE (reference sequence). CDR3 sequence reads: CASSFGGTTDTQYF. Here the CDR3 DNA reads TGTGCCAGCAGCTTTGGGGGGACGACAGATACGCAGTATTTT.

This chain joins TRBV18 and TRBJ1-1; possible D gene TRBD1, 5 bases. Germline lookup yields CDR1 KGHSH and CDR2 LQKENI. V was cut by 2 bases and J by 3 bases, with 10 bases left in between. The CDR3 is made up of 14 amino acids. The CDR3 DNA reads TGTGCCAGCTCACCAGAGGGGTGGGACACTGAAGCTTTCTTT. Amino acids: CASSPEGWDTEAFF.

J is TRBJ2-2 and V is TRBV7-3; maybe TRBD1 (7 bases). The germline V gene has CDR1 SGHTA and CDR2 FQGTGA. The CDR3 is made up of 14 amino acids. Trimming removed 5 bases at V and 4 bases at J, with 11 bases between. This CDR3 reads CASSGGTATGELFF. The CDR3 region has the DNA TGTGCCAGCAGCGGGGGGACAGCCACCGGGGAGCTGTTTTTT.

V is TRBV9 and J is TRBJ2-1; the match to TRBD2 covers 12 bases. The CDR3 contains 17 residues. Germline CDR1 SGDLS, CDR2 YYNGEE. The V gene end was trimmed by 5 bases and the J gene end by 2 bases; junction bases not matched to a gene: 8. CDR3 sequence reads: CASSALAGGYTYNEQFF. The CDR3 coding sequence is TGTGCCAGCAGTGCACTAGCGGGGGGCTATACCTACAATGAGCAGTTCTTC.

The chain uses TRBV2 and TRBJ1-5; D ambiguous. The CDR3 length is 14 residues. The germline V gene has CDR1 SNHLY and CDR2 FYNNEI. Between the trimmed V and J ends, which lost 2 bases and 0 bases, there was a span of 5 bases. The CDR3 sequence: CASSELSSNQPQHF. DNA of the CDR3: TGTGCCAGCAGTGAACTCTCTAGCAATCAGCCCCAGCATTTT. Filled out from reference TRBV2 and TRBJ1-5, the complete variable domain reads EPEVTQTPSHQVTQMGQEVILRCVPISNHLYFYWYRQILGQKVEFLVSFYNNEISEKSEIFDDQFSVERPDGSNFTLKIRSTKLEDSAMYFCASSELSSNQPQHFGDGTRLSIL.

The chain recombines TRBV24-1 with TRBJ2-5; D is unresolved. V was pared by 3 bases and J by 7 bases, with 17 bases between. This CDR3 spans 15 amino acids. Germline CDR1 reads KGHDR; CDR2 reads SFDVKD. The CDR3 coding sequence is TGTGCCACCAGTGATGGACGACTGCCGCTCGGGACCCAGTACTTC. Its protein product is CATSDGRLPLGTQYF.

The V and J genes are TRBV6-1 and TRBJ2-4; D unclear. V was clipped by 1 base and J by 0 bases, with 10 bases between them. This CDR3 region has 16 residues. Germline-derived CDR1 and CDR2 are MNHNS and SASEGT. The DNA of the CDR3 is TGTGCCAGCAGTGAAGTCCGACACATAGCCAAAAACATTCAGTACTTC. Translating gives CASSEVRHIAKNIQYF.

This clone showed up just once. This rearrangement joins TRBV18 to TRBJ2-5; D perhaps matches TRBD1 (6 bases). Trimming cost V 4 bases and J 5 bases, with 17 bases left between them. The CDR3 has 15 residues. Germline V gene data show CDR1 as KGHSH and CDR2 as LQKENI. The DNA for the CDR3 is TGTGCCAGCTCACGTCACGCAGGGGTGGATGAGACCCAGTACTTC. It encodes CASSRHAGVDETQYF.

This clone was observed a handful of times. The chain links TRBV3-1 (or the pseudogene TRBV3-2) to TRBJ2-1; 10 bases agree with TRBD1. Unmatched junction bases numbered 9, after V lost 5 bases and J lost 5 bases. The CDR3 is 16 residues long. Per the germline V gene, CDR1 is LGHDT and CDR2 is YNNKEL (reference sequence). CDR3 coding DNA: TGTGCCAGCAGCGCCCGGGACAGGGGAACCCACAATGAGCAGTTCTTC. Protein product: CASSARDRGTHNEQFF.

V is TRBV24-1 and J is TRBJ2-5; the D gene is possibly TRBD1 (6 bases). From germline, CDR1 is KGHDR and CDR2 SFDVKD. Trimming stripped 3 bases from V and 2 bases from J, with 12 bases between. The CDR3 consists of 15 residues. CDR3 loop: CATSDHRTAQETQYF. The DNA for the CDR3 is TGTGCCACCAGTGATCATCGGACAGCTCAAGAGACCCAGTACTTC.

The chain is built from TRBV7-9 and TRBJ1-1, with D maybe TRBD1 (5 bases). The length of the CDR3 is 11 residues. V lost 3 bases to trimming and J lost 6 bases, with 5 bases between them. Germline CDR1 reads SEHNR; CDR2 reads FQNEAQ (reference sequence). CDR3 nucleotide sequence: TGTGCCAGCAGCTTGACAGCTGAAGCTTTCTTT. Translation: CASSLTAEAFF. Drawing the rest from reference TRBV7-9 and TRBJ1-1, the complete variable domain is DTGVSQNPRHKITKRGQNVTFRCDPISEHNRLYWYRQTLGQGPEFLTYFQNEAQLEKSRLLSDRFSAERPKGSFSTLEIQRTEQGDSAMYLCASSLTAEAFFGQGTRLTVV.

The rearrangement uses TRBV10-3 and TRBJ2-3, with TRBD2 identical over 9 bases. Germline V gives CDR1 ENHRY, CDR2 SYGVKD. The length of the CDR3 is 15 residues. V gave up 5 bases and J gave up 3 bases; unmatched junction bases: 6. CDR3 amino acids: CAISRLAGTTDTQYF. The CDR3 coding sequence is TGTGCCATCAGTCGGCTAGCGGGGACAACAGATACGCAGTATTTT.

The chain uses TRBV21-1 and TRBJ1-2; the table calls TRBD1, which could not be checked here. TRBV21-1 represents a pseudogene. The CDR3 extends over 16 amino acids. The CDR3 sequence is CASSKEGAAINYGYTF. CDR3 DNA: TGTGCCAGCAGCAAAGAGGGGGCGGCCATTAACTATGGCTACACCTTC.

The chain combines TRBV12-5 with TRBJ2-7, with D maybe TRBD2 (6 bases). The CDR3 is 16 residues long. Germline V gene data show CDR1 as LGHNT and CDR2 as FRNRAP. Trimming removed 5 bases from V and 5 bases from J, with 22 bases in between. This chain's CDR3 is CASGTLPGVFLNEQYV. Here the CDR3 DNA reads TGTGCTAGTGGTACCCTCCCGGGGGTCTTTTTGAACGAGCAGTACGTC.

The rearrangement joins TRBV9 to TRBJ2-4; 9 bases line up with TRBD2. The V gene end was trimmed by 2 bases and the J gene end by 5 bases; junction bases not matched to a gene: 5. Germline values: CDR1 SGDLS, CDR2 YYNGEE. The CDR3 covers 15 residues. CDR3 in amino acids: CASSVSGGPENIQYF. The CDR3 nucleotides are TGTGCCAGCAGCGTGAGCGGGGGGCCCGAAAACATTCAGTACTTC.

The J gene is TRBJ1-1, the V gene TRBV19, with D unclear. Per the germline V gene, CDR1 is LNHDA and CDR2 is SQIVND (reference sequence). V lost 5 bases, J lost 1 base, and 8 bases lay in between. The CDR3 totals 13 residues. The CDR3 nucleotides are TGTGCCAGTAGTTTCAGTAGGAACACTGAAGCTTTCTTT. Translated: CASSFSRNTEAFF.

The chain employs TRBV6-4 and TRBJ1-5; D gene uncertain. The CDR3 runs to 14 residues. Germline V gene sequence: CDR1 MRHNA, CDR2 SNTAGT. Trimming stripped 5 bases from V and 7 bases from J, with 15 bases between. CDR3 region: CASSLYAGYQPQHF. The CDR3 DNA follows: TGTGCCAGCAGTTTATACGCGGGCTACCAGCCCCAGCATTTT.

The chain uses TRBV7-2 and TRBJ2-7; D is possibly TRBD1 (6 bases). The germline V gene has CDR1 SGHTA and CDR2 FQGNSA. V lost 7 bases and J 3 bases, leaving 13 bases between the germline ends. The CDR3 has 13 residues. CDR3 DNA: TGTGCCAGCACCCTATTGACAGGCTACGAGCAGTACGTC. Translated, it gives CASTLLTGYEQYV.

The chain's CDR3 is CASRSDRNQPQHF. CDR3 DNA: TGTGCCAGCAGGTCCGACAGGAATCAGCCCCAGCATTTT. The chain recombines TRBV2 with TRBJ1-5; the D gene is possibly TRBD1 (6 bases). The germline gives CDR1 SNHLY, CDR2 FYNNEI. Deletions cut 6 bases from V and 4 bases from J, with 10 bases between. The CDR3 spans 13 residues.

V and J are TRBV12-5 and TRBJ2-5, with 13 bases fitting TRBD2. The J segment lost 3 bases and the V segment lost 0 bases, leaving 4 bases of the junction unmatched. Per germline, CDR1 LGHNT and CDR2 FRNRAP. The CDR3 sequence is 17 residues long. The CDR3: CASGLVRGTSGEETQYF. CDR3 coding DNA: TGTGCTAGTGGTTTGGTACGTGGGACTAGCGGGGAAGAGACCCAGTACTTC.

V usage is TRBV10-1 and J usage is TRBJ2-4; D might be TRBD2 (6 bases). This CDR3 spans 13 amino acids. Deletions cut 5 bases from V and 8 bases from J, with 13 bases between. CDR1 is WNHNN and CDR2 is SYGVQD in the germline V gene (reference sequence). The CDR3 loop is CASSPFRRDIQYF. CDR3 DNA sequence: TGCGCCAGCAGTCCTTTCAGGAGGGACATTCAGTACTTC.

The rearrangement links TRBV5-1 to TRBJ2-1; no clear D gene. V lost 4 bases to trimming and J lost 0 bases, with 11 bases between them. CDR3 length: 15 amino acids. Germline loops: CDR1 SGHRS, CDR2 YFSETQ. The CDR3 protein is CASSPISSSYNEQFF. The CDR3 bases are TGCGCCAGCAGCCCCATCAGTAGCTCCTACAATGAGCAGTTCTTC. The whole variable domain, remainder taken from reference TRBV5-1 and TRBJ2-1, is KAGVTQTPRYLIKTRGQQVTLSCSPISGHRSVSWYQQTPGQGLQFLFEYFSETQRNKGNFPGRFSGRQFSNSRSEMNVSTLELGDSALYLCASSPISSSYNEQFFGPGTRLTVL.

V usage is TRBV3-1 (or the pseudogene TRBV3-2) and J usage is TRBJ2-7; D is tentatively TRBD1 or TRBD2 (5 bases each). The CDR3 loop spans 15 amino acids. Trimming removed 8 bases from V and 1 base from J, with 18 bases in between. Germline assignment: CDR1 LGHDT and CDR2 YNNKEL (reference sequence). This chain's CDR3 is CASLDRDGISYEQYV. As DNA, the CDR3 is TGTGCCAGCCTTGACCGGGACGGAATTTCCTACGAGCAGTACGTC.

The chain carries TRBV3-1 (or the pseudogene TRBV3-2) and TRBJ1-1; 7 bases are a match to TRBD1. The CDR3 covers 14 residues. Germline-derived CDR1 and CDR2 are LGHDT and YNNKEL (reference sequence). V dropped 1 base and J dropped 5; count of bases not matched to a gene: 4. The CDR3 nucleotides read TGTGCCAGCAGCCAAGGACAGGGTTTAACTGAAGCTTTCTTT. Its translation is CASSQGQGLTEAFF.

The chain links TRBV3-1 (or the pseudogene TRBV3-2) to TRBJ1-2; the match to TRBD1 covers 8 bases. Germline assignment: CDR1 LGHDT and CDR2 YNNKEL (reference sequence). V was clipped by 1 base and J by 7 bases; unmatched bases: 8. This CDR3 comprises 15 residues. CDR3 sequence (DNA): TGTGCCAGCAGCCAAGCTCCACAGGGGGGGGTTGGCTACACCTTC. Residues: CASSQAPQGGVGYTF.